This T cell receptor beta chain comes out of a study of T cells after posttransplantation cyclophosphamide (TCRdb year 2016). In the study overall: The study tracked T cell repertoire reconstitution by TRB sequencing after myeloablative bone marrow transplantation using posttransplantation cyclophosphamide as GVHD prophylaxis. Antigen receptor sequencing was done on samples from around 32 PTCy-treated patients and from about 17 related bone marrow donors of those patients. Blood from all 35 or so PTCy patients who had 1-year posttransplant specimens underwent TRB sequencing. TRB sequencing was also done on up to about 3 additional blood samples from 2 to 5.2 years after transplant in 3 patients, and on pretransplant blood from a handful of patients. Because TRA and TRB clonality were tightly correlated in roughly 10 samples, subsequent TCR analyses were focused on TRB only. Public TRB sequences were queried against a database of over 3,000 sequences associated with responses to pathogens, tumor antigens, self-antigens and alloantigens. The study at large found these results: The TRB repertoires of T cells infiltrating skin or the GI tract showed only limited overlap with the TRB repertoires found in blood. Across 45 or so patients, TRB clonality was highly associated with recipient CMV seropositivity and CMV reactivation, and PTCy diversity was similar to diversity in CNI/methotrexate controls. Donor-recipient similarity was low at 1-2 months but rose over the first year, and later blood repertoires were often dominated by donor CD8+ memory clones.

CDR1 SNHLY and CDR2 FYNNEI are derived from the germline V gene. The CDR3, cysteine through phenylalanine, is 14 amino acids long. Just the 42-base CDR3 DNA is kept, in frame starting at base 1. Trimming takes 4 bases off V and 7 bases off J; junction bases not matched to a gene: 5. The sample holds one count of this clone. Its antigen remains unidentified. Per-base quality was not reported, and no clone a single base away is much larger than it. Related bone marrow donors provided peripheral blood samples on the day of marrow donation. Peripheral blood and bone marrow mononuclear cells were isolated by Ficoll-Hypaque density centrifugation and cryopreserved. TRB sequencing was run on genomic DNA with either the immunoSEQ assay at survey resolution or the hsTCRB kit. The original pipeline was this. The immunoSEQ software handled initial read processing, and the LymphoSeq R package was used for repertoire analyses. Clonality was computed as 1 minus normalized Shannon entropy, and a Gini coefficient was also calculated for each TRB dataset. To infer phenotypes in unsorted samples, TRB sequences from sorted subsets of the recipient or donor were mapped onto unsorted samples from the same recipient. Not all clones reach the TCRdb copy of this immuneACCESS table, which keeps in-frame sequences only. Checked studies attribute under half of the gap to unresolved V genes and leave the rest unexplained. V and J calls and clone size are those listed in that table; D and trimming were worked out from the DNA. The sample table shows around 66,000 clones, and about 93% are seen once. The top ten clonotypes cover about 3% of the sample.

Recombination joined TRBV2 with TRBJ1-5, and 9 bases in between align with TRBD1. This sequence was found in a woman aged 30 to 39 in good health and a related stem cell transplant donor. Sequenced material: PBMCs. The CDR3 loop reads CASSGTGVEQPQHF. The DNA sequence is TGTGCCAGCAGTGGGACAGGGGTGGAACAGCCCCAGCATTTT.